The sequence of this T cell receptor beta chain was determined in a study of blood T cell repertoires in COVID-19. Study-level background: Acute and convalescent COVID-19 samples came from the United States, Italy and Spain. Sources were T cells, B-cell-depleted T cells, or PBMCs; the material itself was cDNA or gDNA.

How the authors handled the data: Amplification from reference gene primers served as the basis for estimated nucleated cell counts. The repertoire was sequenced with immunoSEQ multiplex PCR; TCRdb's copy has only in-frame clones and lacks some. V, J and clone size reflect that table, while D and trimming were determined from the DNA. The sample has 360,000 or so clones, almost 90% seen once. Trimming shortened V by 5 bases and J by 2 bases, and 16 bases separated the two germline ends. The germline gives CDR1 MNHEY, CDR2 SMNVEV (reference sequence). This CDR3 comprises 15 residues. This chain connects TRBV27 to TRBJ2-7; unclear D gene. The material sequenced was peripheral blood. The receptor was isolated from a man aged 18 to 29 with active or convalescent COVID-19. The chain's CDR3 is CASSESRQLAYEQYF. CDR3 nucleotides: TGTGCCAGCAGTGAATCGAGGCAGTTGGCCTACGAGCAGTACTTC.